This entry lists 13 T cell receptor beta chains sequenced from one sample in a study of T cell changes during pregnancy in multiple sclerosis. Some clones are missing from TCRdb's copy, which holds only in-frame ones; the method was immunoSEQ multiplex PCR. The table includes around 15,000 clones, 80% to 90% detected once. This material consisted of CD8+ T cells from peripheral blood mononuclear cells, taken in the second trimester of pregnancy. These TCRs come from a female donor in good health, enrolled as a control in a pregnancy study.

This clone appeared once. This rearrangement joins TRBV9 to TRBJ2-3, with a tentative D call TRBD2 (5 bases). The CDR3 consists of 15 residues. Germline V lookup: CDR1 SGDLS, CDR2 YYNGEE. V was cut by 4 bases and J by 5 bases, with 17 bases left in between. The CDR3 region is CASSPKAGVLDTQYF. DNA for the CDR3: TGTGCCAGCAGCCCCAAGGCCGGGGTTTTAGATACGCAGTATTTT.

V usage is TRBV4-1 and J usage is TRBJ2-1, with D perhaps matching TRBD2 (6 bases). The CDR3 contains 14 residues. From germline, CDR1 is MGHRA and CDR2 YSYEKL. Trimming took 0 bases from V and 6 from J, leaving 9 bases between them. Written as DNA, the CDR3 is TGCGCCAGCAGCCAAGATGGGGGAGGCAATGAGCAGTTCTTC. Protein sequence: CASSQDGGGNEQFF.

The rearrangement uses TRBV19 and TRBJ2-6; maybe TRBD2 (5 bases). The germline V and J ends were trimmed by 9 bases and 0 bases, with 9 bases remaining between them. Per the germline V gene, CDR1 is LNHDA and CDR2 is SQIVND (reference sequence). The CDR3 length is 14 residues. The CDR3 is CASQDFSGANVLTF. CDR3 bases: TGTGCCAGCCAGGACTTCTCTGGGGCCAACGTCCTGACTTTC.

The chain carries TRBV6-5 and TRBJ2-3; unclear D gene. Looked up from germline, CDR1 is MNHEY and CDR2 is SVGAGI. Between the trimmed V and J ends, which lost 6 bases and 6 bases, there was a span of 10 bases. The length of the CDR3 is 12 residues. CDR3 sequence reads: CASSPLGDTQYF. CDR3 bases: TGTGCCAGCAGCCCCCTAGGCGATACGCAGTATTTT.

The chain carries TRBV12-5 and TRBJ1-1; TRBD1 is a possible D gene (6 bases). Trimming pared 2 bases from V and 5 bases from J, leaving 21 bases between. CDR1 and CDR2 from the germline V gene are LGHNT and FRNRAP. The CDR3 length is 17 residues. The CDR3 region has the DNA TGTGCTAGTGGTTTGATCACGCTACAGGGTAGGGCAACTGAAGCTTTCTTT. Translated, it gives CASGLITLQGRATEAFF.

The chain recombines TRBV28 with TRBJ2-7; 9 nucleotides agree with TRBD1. The CDR3 is 15 residues long. Germline CDR1 reads MDHEN; CDR2 reads SYDVKM. The V gene end was trimmed by 6 bases and the J gene end by 4 bases; junction bases not matched to a gene: 10. CDR3 in amino acids: CASSHRGRGEYEQYF. CDR3 nucleotides: TGTGCCAGCAGCCACAGGGGGCGAGGGGAGTACGAGCAGTACTTC.

This chain connects TRBV4-1 to TRBJ2-7; 7 bases agree with TRBD1. Unmatched junction bases numbered 8, after V lost 2 bases and J lost 4 bases. The CDR3 extends over 15 amino acids. Germline CDR1 and CDR2: MGHRA and YSYEKL. The CDR3 loop reads CASSQLQGNRYEQYF. CDR3 nucleotide sequence: TGCGCCAGCAGCCAACTACAGGGGAATCGATACGAGCAGTACTTC.

This rearrangement joins TRBV7-9 to TRBJ2-7, with D possibly matching TRBD2 (5 bases). V was cut by 4 bases and J by 3 bases, with 10 bases left in between. CDR1 SEHNR and CDR2 FQNEAQ come from the germline V gene (reference sequence). This CDR3 is built from 13 residues. The CDR3 reads CASSSGLVYEQYF. In DNA form, the CDR3 reads TGTGCCAGCAGCTCCGGACTTGTCTACGAGCAGTACTTC. The whole variable domain, remainder taken from reference TRBV7-9 and TRBJ2-7, is DTGVSQNPRHKITKRGQNVTFRCDPISEHNRLYWYRQTLGQGPEFLTYFQNEAQLEKSRLLSDRFSAERPKGSFSTLEIQRTEQGDSAMYLCASSSGLVYEQYFGPGTRLTVT.

This CDR3 reads CASSHRDSRNLHNYGYTF. The CDR3 DNA reads as TGTGCCAGCAGCCACCGGGACAGCCGAAACCTTCACAACTATGGCTACACCTTC. This rearrangement joins TRBV27 to TRBJ1-2; 7 nucleotides match TRBD1. Germline V gene data show CDR1 as MNHEY and CDR2 as SMNVEV (reference sequence). With V trimmed by 6 bases and J by 2 bases, 18 bases remained unmatched. This CDR3 has 18 residues.

The chain has TRBV29-1 and TRBJ1-2; a weak D match, TRBD1 (6 bases). The CDR3 covers 14 residues. V dropped 1 base and J dropped 7 bases, with 16 bases sitting between them. Germline V lookup: CDR1 SQVTM, CDR2 ANQGSEA. The CDR3: CSVEGGQEKGGYTF. Here the CDR3 DNA reads TGCAGCGTTGAAGGGGGGCAGGAGAAGGGTGGCTACACCTTC.

The CDR3 region is CASSLVAGLQETQYF. In DNA, the CDR3 is TGTGCCAGCAGCTTGGTCGCGGGCCTACAAGAGACCCAGTACTTC. V is TRBV5-4 and J is TRBJ2-5; a possible D gene is TRBD2 (5 bases). The ends were cut back, 0 bases at V and 2 bases at J, with 11 bases in the middle. The CDR3 runs 15 residues. CDR1 and CDR2 from the germline V gene are SGHNT and YYREEE (reference sequence). Based on the CDR3 plus reference TRBV5-4 and TRBJ2-5, the full variable domain is ETGVTQSPTHLIKTRGQQVTLRCSSQSGHNTVSWYQQALGQGPQFIFQYYREEENGRGNFPPRFSGLQFPNYSSELNVNALELDDSALYLCASSLVAGLQETQYFGPGTRLLVL.

The J gene is TRBJ2-7, the V gene TRBV5-6; 13 bases match TRBD2. Looked up from germline, CDR1 is SGHDT and CDR2 is YYEEEE. V trimming: 1 base; J trimming: 1 base; junction bases outside the gene matches: 5. The CDR3 is 17 residues long. The CDR3, as DNA: TGTGCCAGCAGCTTGAGACTAGCGGGGGGATTGTCCTACGAGCAGTACTTC. It is translated as CASSLRLAGGLSYEQYF.

This rearrangement joins TRBV5-1 to TRBJ1-4, with D uncertain. The CDR3 runs 15 residues. Trimming removed 4 bases from V and 7 bases from J, with 17 bases in between. Germline CDR1 SGHRS, CDR2 YFSETQ. The CDR3 DNA follows: TGCGCCAGCAGCCCGGACCCCCCCGGGAGTGAAAAACTGTTTTTT. Residues: CASSPDPPGSEKLFF.